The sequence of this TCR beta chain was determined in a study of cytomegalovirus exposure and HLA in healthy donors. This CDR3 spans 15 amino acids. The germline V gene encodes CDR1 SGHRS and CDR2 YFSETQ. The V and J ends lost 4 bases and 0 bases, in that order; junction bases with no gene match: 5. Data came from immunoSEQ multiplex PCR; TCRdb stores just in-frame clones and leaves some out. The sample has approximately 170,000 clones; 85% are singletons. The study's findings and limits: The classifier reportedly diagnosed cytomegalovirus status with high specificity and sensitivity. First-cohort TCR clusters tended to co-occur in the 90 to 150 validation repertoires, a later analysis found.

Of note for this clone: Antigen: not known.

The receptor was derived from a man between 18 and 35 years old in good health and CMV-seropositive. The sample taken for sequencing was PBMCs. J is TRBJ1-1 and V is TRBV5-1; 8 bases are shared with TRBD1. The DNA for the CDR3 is TGCGCCAGCAGCGGGGGACAGGTCATGAACACTGAAGCTTTCTTT. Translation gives CASSGGQVMNTEAFF.